The clone carrying this T cell receptor beta chain has ten or more counts. Each CDR3 protein is one row after TCRdb ran MiXCR on the RT-PCR reads. The sample yields 150,000 or so distinct CDR3 sequences, roughly a tenth seen once. The entry originates in a study of response to subunit inactivated influenza vaccine. This receptor was taken from a middle-aged man who received an inactivated influenza vaccine. Specimen: non-naive T cells sorted from PBMCs, collected more than 35 days after vaccination.

The CDR3 loop reads CSVRTHPGQEETQYF. The DNA of the CDR3 is TGCAGCGTACGAACCCACCCGGGACAGGAAGAGACCCAGTACTTC. This sequence joins TRBV29-1 and TRBJ2-5, with 8 nucleotides matching TRBD1. CDR1 SQVTM and CDR2 ANQGSEA come from the germline V gene. The CDR3 has 15 amino acids. V dropped 6 bases and J dropped 3; count of bases not matched to a gene: 12.